The clone carrying this TCR beta chain was counted between two and nine times. V lost 6 bases, J lost 4 bases, and 9 bases lay in between. Germline lookup yields CDR1 SQVTM and CDR2 ANQGSEA. This CDR3 region has 11 residues. The entry originates in a study of T-cell memory formation after mild COVID-19. MiXCR, run by TCRdb on the 5' RACE reads, gives a single entry per CDR3 protein. The table shows over 500,000 distinct CDR3 sequences, with around 15% occurring only once. The clonotype was recovered from an adult woman who had mild COVID-19 (a few samples of this study predate the infection). Cell type and time point are not known. Specimen: PBMCs or a T cell subset sorted from them (not recorded which). The chain joins TRBV29-1 to TRBJ1-2; D is possibly TRBD1 (5 bases). CDR3 coding DNA: TGCAGCGTGACAGACCGCTATGGCTACACCTTC. It codes for CSVTDRYGYTF.